Sequencing of this TCR beta chain was carried out in a study of identical twins. This CDR3 is 13 amino acids long. Trimming shortened V by 2 bases and J by 8 bases, and 9 bases separated the two germline ends. Study-level findings and limits: Rather than following the same donors, the conclusions depended on cross-sectional statistical analysis.

This clonotype was seen only a few times. The antigen remains unidentified. Template switching added a universal primer binding site, and final cDNA carried unique molecular identifiers. TCRdb called the 5' RACE reads again in MiXCR, with one record for every CDR3 protein. The repertoire includes some 900,000 distinct CDR3 sequences, about 12% of them detected once, and about 1.5% sits in the top ten. These same data were also listed under a study on yellow fever vaccine responses in identical twins.

The sample consisted of PBMCs. The sequence was collected from a woman younger than 30 in good health. The chain is built from TRBV12-3 or TRBV12-4 and TRBJ2-2; D tentatively reads TRBD1 or TRBD2 (5 bases each). The CDR3 DNA sequence: TGTGCCAGCAGTTTAACGGGGCTGGGGGAGCTGTTTTTT. This translates into CASSLTGLGELFF.